The 19 T cell receptor beta chains given below trace back to one sample, sequenced in a study of blood T cell repertoires in COVID-19. Profiled with immunoSEQ multiplex PCR; TCRdb holds only in-frame clones, not every one. This sample has about 270,000 clones, with about 89% found just once. Sequencing was done on a sample of peripheral blood. Every receptor here comes from a man in his forties with active or convalescent COVID-19.

The J gene is TRBJ1-4, the V gene TRBV13; 8 nucleotides align to TRBD1. The CDR3 contains 15 residues. Germline CDR1 and CDR2: PRHDT and FYEKMQ (reference sequence). V shed 5 bases and J 8 bases; nucleotides not matched to a gene: 10. The CDR3 DNA sequence: TGTGCCAGCAGCCGGGAAGGACAGGGCTACGAAAAACTGTTTTTT. Encoded protein: CASSREGQGYEKLFF.

This clone was detected only a few times. The same CDR3 arises from other DNA sequences in this sample as well. The chain couples TRBV11-3 to TRBJ2-7, with no clear D. V lost 1 base to trimming and J lost 0 bases, with 7 bases between them. The CDR3 covers 14 residues. Germline values: CDR1 SGHNT, CDR2 YENEEA. The CDR3 sequence: CASSLVASSYEQYF. In DNA, the CDR3 is TGTGCCAGCAGCTTAGTCGCCAGCTCCTACGAGCAGTACTTC.

This clone was recorded a few times. Here the CDR3 DNA reads TGTGCCAGCAGCCCCGGGGGGGGGCCCTTCCAGCCCCAGCATTTT. It translates to CASSPGGGPFQPQHF. This chain joins TRBV7-3 and TRBJ1-5; possible D gene TRBD1, 6 bases. CDR3 length: 15 residues. Germline-derived CDR1 and CDR2 are SGHTA and FQGTGA. V shed 5 bases and J shed 7 bases, with 18 bases lying between them.

The rearrangement links TRBV15 to TRBJ1-4; D call uncertain. CDR1 and CDR2 (germline): LNHNV, YYDKDF (reference sequence). Trimming took 9 bases from V and 0 from J, leaving 14 bases between them. CDR3 length equals 15 residues. Here the CDR3 DNA reads TGTGCCACAACGGGAGCCGACGCAACTAATGAAAAACTGTTTTTT. This translates into CATTGADATNEKLFF.

This clone was picked up a small number of times. The rearrangement links TRBV7-2 to TRBJ1-1, with 7 positions matching TRBD1. Germline V gives CDR1 SGHTA, CDR2 FQGNSA. V was clipped by 1 base and J by 4 bases; unmatched bases: 3. The CDR3 contains 14 residues. The DNA of the CDR3 is TGTGCCAGCAGCTTAGAGGGGGCGGGCACTGAAGCTTTCTTT. This gives the protein CASSLEGAGTEAFF.

This chain links TRBV2 with TRBJ1-2, with D perhaps matching TRBD1 (6 bases). CDR1 and CDR2 (germline): SNHLY, FYNNEI. The CDR3 consists of 17 residues. V was clipped by 5 bases and J by 1 base, with 20 bases between them. CDR3 bases: TGTGCCAGCAGTTCGACAGGCGGGCCCAACCTTAACTATGGCTACACCTTC. This gives the protein CASSSTGGPNLNYGYTF.

V usage is TRBV5-1 and J usage is TRBJ2-1; TRBD2 aligns across 15 bases. This CDR3 has 18 residues. Germline V gene sequence: CDR1 SGHRS, CDR2 YFSETQ. The J segment lost 0 bases and the V segment lost 7 bases, leaving 8 bases of the junction unmatched. The CDR3 region has the DNA TGCGCCAGCGGATCGGGACTAGCGGGAGGAAGCTCCTACAATGAGCAGTTCTTC. Translation gives CASGSGLAGGSSYNEQFF.

The genes are TRBV7-6 and TRBJ1-1; TRBD1 aligns across 8 bases. The CDR3 runs to 15 residues. Germline values: CDR1 SGHVS, CDR2 FNYEAQ. V lost 5 bases and J lost 1; bases outside the gene matches: 6. CDR3 residues: CASSPRQGRNTEAFF. CDR3 sequence (DNA): TGTGCCAGCAGCCCGCGACAGGGGCGGAACACTGAAGCTTTCTTT.

V gene TRBV18 combines with J gene TRBJ2-7; 8 bases map to TRBD1. The germline gives CDR1 KGHSH, CDR2 LQKENI. This CDR3 is built from 12 residues. After removal of 5 bases from V and 7 bases from J, the junction contained 4 bases not matched to a gene. This CDR3 is CASSARGREQYF. DNA for the CDR3: TGTGCCAGCTCAGCCAGGGGGCGAGAGCAGTACTTC.

J is TRBJ2-5 and V is TRBV7-6; TRBD1 matches at 9 bases. The CDR3 extends over 15 amino acids. V was pared by 2 bases and J by 2 bases, with 3 bases of the junction left unmatched. Germline V gives CDR1 SGHVS, CDR2 FNYEAQ. The CDR3 DNA sequence: TGTGCCAGCAGCTTAAACAGGGGGCTACAAGAGACCCAGTACTTC. This sequence encodes CASSLNRGLQETQYF.

This chain uses TRBV16 with TRBJ2-2; no definite D call. The germline CDR1 and CDR2 sequences are KGHSY and FQNENV. Trimming cost V 6 bases and J 4 bases, with 9 bases left between them. This CDR3 has 13 amino acids. Here the CDR3 reads CASSQTTTGELFF. For the CDR3, the DNA is TGTGCCAGCAGTCAGACAACCACCGGGGAGCTGTTTTTT. Drawing the rest from reference TRBV16 and TRBJ2-2, the complete variable domain is GEEVAQTPKHLVRGEGQKAKLYCAPIKGHSYVFWYQQVLKNEFKFLISFQNENVFDETGMPKERFSAKCLPNSPCSLEIQATKLEDSAVYFCASSQTTTGELFFGEGSRLTVL.

The chain uses TRBV11-2 and TRBJ2-1; no reliable D call. Trimming removed 4 bases from V and 4 bases from J, with 8 bases in between. The CDR3 spans 13 residues. Germline V gene lookup returns CDR1 SGHAT and CDR2 FQNNGV. CDR3 sequence: CASSSVVYNEQFF. The CDR3 DNA reads TGTGCCAGCAGCTCGGTAGTGTACAATGAGCAGTTCTTC. The full variable domain, in which reference TRBV11-2 and TRBJ2-1 provide the parts outside the CDR3, is EAGVAQSPRYKIIEKRQSVAFWCNPISGHATLYWYQQILGQGPKLLIQFQNNGVVDDSQLPKDRFSAERLKGVDSTLKIQPAKLEDSAVYLCASSSVVYNEQFFGPGTRLTVL.

This sequence joins TRBV2 and TRBJ2-3, with 11 bases fitting TRBD2. Unmatched junction bases numbered 10, after V lost 8 bases and J lost 6 bases. The CDR3 contains 15 residues. Germline V gene sequence: CDR1 SNHLY, CDR2 FYNNEI. The CDR3 sequence is CASVAGTSGVDTQYF. CDR3 nucleotide sequence: TGTGCCAGCGTTGCCGGGACTAGCGGTGTTGATACGCAGTATTTT.

This chain joins TRBV5-1 and TRBJ1-6, with D possibly matching TRBD1 (6 bases). The V end lost 0 bases, the J end lost 7 bases, and 20 bases lay between the germline ends. The CDR3 length is 18 residues. Germline V CDR1 and CDR2: SGHRS, YFSETQ. The CDR3: CASSLAESGRGGNSPLHF. The CDR3 nucleotides are TGCGCCAGCAGCTTGGCCGAATCCGGCAGGGGTGGGAATTCACCCCTCCACTTT.

The chain links TRBV19 to TRBJ2-1; 13 bases are shared with TRBD2. The CDR3 is 17 residues long. Germline V gives CDR1 LNHDA, CDR2 SQIVND (reference sequence). V was clipped by 9 bases and J by 6 bases; unmatched bases: 14. DNA for the CDR3: TGTGCCAGCCCAAATACATCCGGGACTAGCGGGGTCAATGAGCAGTTCTTC. Translated, it gives CASPNTSGTSGVNEQFF.

The gene calls are TRBV27 and TRBJ2-3, with D possibly TRBD2 on 5 matching bases. Germline CDR1 reads MNHEY; CDR2 reads SMNVEV (reference sequence). There are 12 residues in the CDR3. Trimming took 3 bases from V and 7 from J, leaving 8 bases between them. The CDR3 coding sequence is TGTGCCAGCAGTTTGCGGGTGAATACGCAGTATTTT. Its translation: CASSLRVNTQYF.

The J gene is TRBJ2-7, the V gene TRBV5-1; TRBD1 matches 9 bases. This CDR3 has 14 residues. Germline V gene sequence: CDR1 SGHRS, CDR2 YFSETQ. Trimming removed 5 bases from V and 6 bases from J; junction bases left unmatched: 9. The CDR3 loop is CASSRRTGESEQYF. The CDR3 region has the DNA TGCGCCAGCAGTAGAAGGACAGGGGAGAGCGAGCAGTACTTC. The entire variable domain, with the rest obtained from reference TRBV5-1 and TRBJ2-7, is as follows: KAGVTQTPRYLIKTRGQQVTLSCSPISGHRSVSWYQQTPGQGLQFLFEYFSETQRNKGNFPGRFSGRQFSNSRSEMNVSTLELGDSALYLCASSRRTGESEQYFGPGTRLTVT.

The chain recombines TRBV29-1 with TRBJ1-2; 8 nucleotides align to TRBD1. Trimming cost V 5 bases and J 5 bases; bases outside gene matches: 7. The CDR3 sequence is 13 residues long. Germline assignment: CDR1 SQVTM and CDR2 ANQGSEA. The chain's CDR3 is CSVRAGTGYGYTF. CDR3 coding DNA: TGCAGCGTTCGGGCCGGGACAGGTTATGGCTACACCTTC.

V is TRBV5-6 and J is TRBJ1-3; TRBD1 matches 7 bases. The trim removed 3 bases at V and 4 bases at J, leaving 7 bases unmatched. The V gene's germline CDR1 is SGHDT and CDR2 YYEEEE. The CDR3 loop spans 15 amino acids. The CDR3: CASSWGQLVGNTIYF. In DNA form, the CDR3 reads TGTGCCAGCAGCTGGGGACAGCTCGTCGGAAACACCATATATTTT. Complete variable domain (other parts from reference TRBV5-6 and TRBJ1-3): DAGVTQSPTHLIKTRGQQVTLRCSPKSGHDTVSWYQQALGQGPQFIFQYYEEEERQRGNFPDRFSGHQFPNYSSELNVNALLLGDSALYLCASSWGQLVGNTIYFGEGSWLTVV.